The rows below give T cell receptor beta chains drawn from one sample of a study of T cell responses to AZD1222 COVID-19 vaccine. TCRdb's table, derived via immunoSEQ multiplex PCR, lists solely in-frame clones and lacks some. In the table there are 70,000 to 80,000 clones, over 60% of which are singletons. The sequencing here drew on peripheral blood, taken 28 days after the second AZD1222 dose. The receptors derive from an adult who received the AZD1222 COVID-19 vaccine. CDR3s include the opening cysteine and the closing phenylalanine or tryptophan. Each record gives: clone size, CDR3 length, D gene, V gene, J gene, CDR3 protein, CDR3 DNA. A D gene is named only where the DNA matches it firmly. A clone size is listed for some rows: how often the clone was seen (once, few, many), or a class if it is expanded.

NA	14	TRBD1	TRBV19	TRBJ1-1	CASSTGQGNTEAFF	TGTGCCAGTAGTACCGGACAGGGGAACACTGAAGCTTTCTTT
NA	13	NA	TRBV19	TRBJ1-2	CASITPGVQGYTF	TGTGCCAGTATCACTCCAGGGGTGCAAGGCTACACCTTC
NA	16	TRBD1	TRBV18	TRBJ1-1	CASSPTGGAWGTEAFF	TGTGCCAGCTCACCAACAGGGGGCGCTTGGGGCACTGAAGCTTTCTTT
NA	15	TRBD1	TRBV24-1	TRBJ2-7	CATSDGQGAPYEQYF	TGTGCCACCAGTGACGGACAGGGGGCGCCGTACGAGCAGTACTTC
NA	13	NA	TRBV28	TRBJ2-1	CASSGTVYNEQFF	TGTGCCAGCAGCGGGACTGTGTACAATGAGCAGTTCTTC
NA	12	NA	TRBV28	TRBJ2-1	CASSLRGQEQFF	TGTGCCAGCAGTTTAAGGGGCCAAGAGCAGTTCTTC
NA	17	TRBD1	TRBV30	TRBJ2-3	CAWRRSTGTGVTDTQYF	TGTGCCTGGAGAAGATCAACCGGGACAGGGGTTACAGATACGCAGTATTTT
NA	15	NA	TRBV7-8	TRBJ1-1	CASSLDPRGGPEAFF	TGTGCCAGCAGCTTAGACCCTCGGGGGGGTCCTGAAGCTTTCTTT
NA	15	NA	TRBV19	TRBJ1-1	CASRQSVPKNTEAFF	TGTGCCAGTAGGCAGTCAGTCCCGAAAAACACTGAAGCTTTCTTT
NA	15	TRBD2	TRBV7-2	TRBJ2-7	CASSPTSAISYEQYF	TGTGCCAGCAGCCCAACTAGCGCGATATCCTACGAGCAGTACTTC
NA	14	NA	TRBV5-1	TRBJ2-7	CASSLVAPKGEQYF	TGCGCCAGCAGCTTGGTGGCTCCGAAGGGCGAGCAGTACTTC
NA	12	NA	TRBV12-3/TRBV12-4	TRBJ2-7	CASSFLGYEQYF	TGTGCCAGCAGTTTCCTCGGCTACGAGCAGTACTTC
NA	15	TRBD2	TRBV3-1/TRBV3-2	TRBJ2-4	CASSPLAGNKNIQYF	TGTGCCAGCAGCCCACTAGCGGGGAATAAAAACATTCAGTACTTC
NA	13	NA	TRBV6-5	TRBJ1-1	CASGSSLNTEAFF	TGTGCCAGCGGATCATCCTTGAACACTGAAGCTTTCTTT
once	13	TRBD1	TRBV30	TRBJ2-7	CAWSETGLYEQYF	TGTGCCTGGAGCGAGACAGGGCTCTACGAGCAGTACTTC
NA	15	NA	TRBV7-9	TRBJ2-1	CASSDSGSSYNEQFF	TGTGCCAGCAGCGATAGCGGTAGCTCCTACAATGAGCAGTTCTTC
NA	16	NA	TRBV19	TRBJ2-3	CASSIDRGASTDTQYF	TGTGCCAGTAGTATAGATCGAGGGGCTAGCACAGATACGCAGTATTTT
NA	15	TRBD1	TRBV25-1	TRBJ2-4	CASSDLDRGQNIQYF	TGTGCCAGCAGTGACCTGGACAGGGGGCAAAACATTCAGTACTTC
once	9	NA	TRBV20-1	TRBJ1-1	CSARAEAFF	TGCAGTGCTAGAGCTGAAGCTTTCTTT
once	14	NA	TRBV2	TRBJ1-6	CASSAQGPTSPLHF	TGTGCCAGCAGTGCCCAGGGGCCCACTTCACCCCTCCACTTT
NA	15	TRBD1	TRBV5-1	TRBJ2-7	CASSTGQGPAYEQYF	TGCGCCAGCAGCACGGGACAGGGGCCCGCCTACGAGCAGTACTTC
NA	15	NA	TRBV28	TRBJ1-1	CASSLSPQRPVEAFF	TGTGCCAGCAGTTTATCTCCCCAGCGACCTGTTGAAGCTTTCTTT
NA	14	TRBD2	TRBV4-2	TRBJ2-1	CASSPLRGGLLSFF	TGTGCCAGCAGCCCCCTGCGGGGGGGCCTGCTATCGTTCTTC
NA	9	NA	TRBV27	TRBJ1-2	CASRDGYTF	TGTGCCAGCCGGGATGGCTACACCTTC
NA	15	NA	TRBV6-4	TRBJ2-3	CASSVVGSGTDTQYF	TGTGCCAGCAGTGTCGTAGGGTCAGGAACAGATACGCAGTATTTT
NA	13	NA	TRBV10-3	TRBJ1-1	CAISESGTTEAFF	TGTGCCATCAGTGAGTCGGGGACCACTGAAGCTTTCTTT
NA	14	NA	TRBV27	TRBJ2-1	CASSPRAINNEQFF	TGTGCCAGCAGCCCCAGGGCTATAAATAATGAGCAGTTCTTC
NA	13	NA	TRBV19	TRBJ1-5	CASSIIEHQPQHF	TGTGCCAGTAGTATAATAGAGCATCAGCCCCAGCATTTT
NA	11	NA	TRBV2	TRBJ2-7	CASKTEAEQYF	TGTGCCAGCAAGACAGAGGCCGAGCAGTACTTC
NA	15	NA	TRBV7-9	TRBJ2-5	CASTPTGSGIETQYF	TGTGCCAGCACCCCAACCGGCTCGGGGATTGAGACCCAGTACTTC
NA	17	TRBD1	TRBV4-3	TRBJ2-1	CASSQKAGTGVHNEQFF	TGCGCCAGCAGCCAAAAGGCCGGGACAGGGGTTCACAATGAGCAGTTCTTC
NA	15	NA	TRBV27	TRBJ2-6	CASSSLNGLPDVLTF	TGTGCCAGCAGTTCCCTAAACGGGTTACCGGACGTCCTGACTTTC
few	13	NA	TRBV5-1	TRBJ2-7	CASSSWGGHEQYF	TGCGCCAGCTCGTCGTGGGGTGGCCACGAGCAGTACTTC
NA	13	NA	TRBV6-5	TRBJ1-1	CASKTALNTEAFF	TGTGCCAGTAAGACGGCACTGAACACTGAAGCTTTCTTT
NA	13	TRBD1	TRBV27	TRBJ2-5	CASRGTGGETQYF	TGTGCCAGCAGAGGGACAGGAGGGGAGACCCAGTACTTC
once	16	NA	TRBV7-3	TRBJ1-1	CASSFIIGGANTEAFF	TGTGCCAGCAGCTTTATAATTGGGGGTGCGAACACTGAAGCTTTCTTT
NA	12	NA	TRBV6-5	TRBJ2-1	CASSYPGREQFF	TGTGCCAGCAGTTACCCGGGTCGGGAGCAGTTCTTC